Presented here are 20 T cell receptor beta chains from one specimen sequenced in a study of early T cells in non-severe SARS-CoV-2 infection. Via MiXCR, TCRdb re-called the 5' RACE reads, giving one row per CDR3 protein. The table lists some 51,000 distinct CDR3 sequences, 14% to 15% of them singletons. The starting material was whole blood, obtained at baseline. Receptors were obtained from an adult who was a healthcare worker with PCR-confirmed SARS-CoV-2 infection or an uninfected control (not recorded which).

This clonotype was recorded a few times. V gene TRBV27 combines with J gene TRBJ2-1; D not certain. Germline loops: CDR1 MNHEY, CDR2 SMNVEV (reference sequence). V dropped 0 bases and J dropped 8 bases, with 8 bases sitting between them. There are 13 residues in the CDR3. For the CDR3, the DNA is TGTGCCAGCAGTTTATCGGTAGCCCATGAGCAGTTCTTC. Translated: CASSLSVAHEQFF.

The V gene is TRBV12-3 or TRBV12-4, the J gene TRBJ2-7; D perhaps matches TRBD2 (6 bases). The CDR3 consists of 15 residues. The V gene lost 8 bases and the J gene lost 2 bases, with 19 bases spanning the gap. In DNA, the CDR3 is TGTGCCAGCCACACGGCCGGGGGACCTGCCTACGAGCAGTACTTC. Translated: CASHTAGGPAYEQYF.

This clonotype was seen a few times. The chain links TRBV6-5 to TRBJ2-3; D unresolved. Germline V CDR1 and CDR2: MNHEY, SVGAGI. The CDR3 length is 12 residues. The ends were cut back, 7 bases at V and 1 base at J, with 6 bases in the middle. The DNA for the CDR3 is TGTGCCAGCAACCCCGGCACAGATACGCAGTATTTT. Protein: CASNPGTDTQYF.

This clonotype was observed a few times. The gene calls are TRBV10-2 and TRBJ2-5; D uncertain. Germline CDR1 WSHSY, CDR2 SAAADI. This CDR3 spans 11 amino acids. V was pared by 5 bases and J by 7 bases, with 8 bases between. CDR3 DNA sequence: TGCGCCAGCAGTCTAGGTCCGACCCAGTACTTC. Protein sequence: CASSLGPTQYF.

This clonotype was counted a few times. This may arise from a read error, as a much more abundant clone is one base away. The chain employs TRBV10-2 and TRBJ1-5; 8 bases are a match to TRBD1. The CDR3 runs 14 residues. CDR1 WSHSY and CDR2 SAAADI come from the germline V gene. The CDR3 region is CASSDDRGNQPHHF. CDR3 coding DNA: TGCGCCAGCAGTGACGACAGGGGCAATCAGCCCCATCATTTT.

The CDR3 DNA reads as TGCGCCAGCAGCTTGGACGGTAGGCAGGGCTATACGCAGTATTTT. This codes for CASSLDGRQGYTQYF. The chain combines TRBV5-1 with TRBJ2-3, with D perhaps matching TRBD1 (5 bases). V was cut by 0 bases and J by 7 bases, with 15 bases left in between. Germline loops: CDR1 SGHRS, CDR2 YFSETQ. CDR3 length: 15 residues. Full variable domain (remainder filled in from reference TRBV5-1 and TRBJ2-3): KAGVTQTPRYLIKTRGQQVTLSCSPISGHRSVSWYQQTPGQGLQFLFEYFSETQRNKGNFPGRFSGRQFSNSRSEMNVSTLELGDSALYLCASSLDGRQGYTQYFGPGTRLTVL.

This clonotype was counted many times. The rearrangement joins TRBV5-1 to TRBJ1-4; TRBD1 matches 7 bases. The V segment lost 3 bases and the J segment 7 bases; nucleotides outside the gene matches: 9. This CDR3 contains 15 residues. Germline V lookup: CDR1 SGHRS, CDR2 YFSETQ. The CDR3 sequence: CASSSDRIFGEKLFF. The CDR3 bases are TGCGCCAGCAGCTCGGACAGGATATTCGGTGAAAAACTGTTTTTT.

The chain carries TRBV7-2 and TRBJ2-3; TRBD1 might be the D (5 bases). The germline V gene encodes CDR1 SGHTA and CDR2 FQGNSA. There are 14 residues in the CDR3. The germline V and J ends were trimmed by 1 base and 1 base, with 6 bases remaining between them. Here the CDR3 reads CASSLEGGTDTQYF. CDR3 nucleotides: TGTGCCAGCAGCTTAGAAGGGGGCACAGATACGCAGTATTTT.

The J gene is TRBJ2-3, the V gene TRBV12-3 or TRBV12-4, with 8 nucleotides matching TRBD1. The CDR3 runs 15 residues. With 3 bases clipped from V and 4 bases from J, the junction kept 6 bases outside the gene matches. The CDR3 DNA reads TGTGCCAGCAGTTTTGGGACAGGCGGCGCAGATACGCAGTATTTT. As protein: CASSFGTGGADTQYF.

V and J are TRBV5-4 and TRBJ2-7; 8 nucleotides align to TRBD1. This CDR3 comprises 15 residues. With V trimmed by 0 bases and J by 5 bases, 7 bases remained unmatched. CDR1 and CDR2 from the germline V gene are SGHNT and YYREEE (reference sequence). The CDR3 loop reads CASSLVGDRTHEQYF. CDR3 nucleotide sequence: TGTGCCAGCAGCTTGGTGGGGGACAGGACCCACGAGCAGTACTTC.

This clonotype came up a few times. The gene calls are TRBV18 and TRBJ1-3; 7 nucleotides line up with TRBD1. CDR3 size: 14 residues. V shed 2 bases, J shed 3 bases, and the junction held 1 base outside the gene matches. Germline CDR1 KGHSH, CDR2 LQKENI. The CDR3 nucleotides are TGTGCCAGCTCACCAGGGGACAGTGGAAACACCATATATTTT. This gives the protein CASSPGDSGNTIYF.

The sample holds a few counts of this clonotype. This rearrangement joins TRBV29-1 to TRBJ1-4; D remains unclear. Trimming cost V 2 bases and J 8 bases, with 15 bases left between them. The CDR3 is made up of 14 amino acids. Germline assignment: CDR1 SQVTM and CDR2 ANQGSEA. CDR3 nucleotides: TGCAGCGTTGAATTTCGGAACCAAAGGGAAAAACTGTTTTTT. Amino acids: CSVEFRNQREKLFF.

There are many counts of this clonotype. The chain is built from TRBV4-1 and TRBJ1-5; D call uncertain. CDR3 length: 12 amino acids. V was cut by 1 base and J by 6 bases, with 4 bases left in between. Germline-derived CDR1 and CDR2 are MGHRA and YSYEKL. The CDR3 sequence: CASSQVGQPQHF. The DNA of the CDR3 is TGCGCCAGCAGCCAAGTTGGTCAGCCCCAGCATTTT.

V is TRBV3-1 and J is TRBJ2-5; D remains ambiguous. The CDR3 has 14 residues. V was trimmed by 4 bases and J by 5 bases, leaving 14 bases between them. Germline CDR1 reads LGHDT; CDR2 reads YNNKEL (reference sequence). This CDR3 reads CASSPSVTGETQYF. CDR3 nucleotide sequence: TGTGCCAGCAGCCCCTCCGTAACCGGGGAGACCCAGTACTTC.

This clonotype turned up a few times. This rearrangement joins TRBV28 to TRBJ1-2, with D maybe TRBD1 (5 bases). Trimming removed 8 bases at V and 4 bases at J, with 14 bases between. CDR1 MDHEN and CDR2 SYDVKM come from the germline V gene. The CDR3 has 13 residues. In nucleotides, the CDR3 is TGTGCCAGCCGCGGCGGGGCTGTCTATGGCTACACCTTC. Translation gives CASRGGAVYGYTF.

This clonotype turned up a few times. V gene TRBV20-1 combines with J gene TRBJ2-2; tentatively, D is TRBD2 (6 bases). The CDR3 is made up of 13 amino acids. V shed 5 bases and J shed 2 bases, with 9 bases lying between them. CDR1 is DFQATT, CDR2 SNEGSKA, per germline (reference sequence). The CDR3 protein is CSARGSNTGELFF. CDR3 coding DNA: TGCAGTGCTCGGGGGAGCAACACCGGGGAGCTGTTTTTT.

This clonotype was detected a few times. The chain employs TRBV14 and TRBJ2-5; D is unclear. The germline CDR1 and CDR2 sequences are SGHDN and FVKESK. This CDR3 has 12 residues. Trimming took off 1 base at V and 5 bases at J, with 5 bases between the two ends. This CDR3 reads CASSQGLETQYF. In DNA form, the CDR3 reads TGTGCCAGCAGCCAAGGTTTGGAGACCCAGTACTTC.

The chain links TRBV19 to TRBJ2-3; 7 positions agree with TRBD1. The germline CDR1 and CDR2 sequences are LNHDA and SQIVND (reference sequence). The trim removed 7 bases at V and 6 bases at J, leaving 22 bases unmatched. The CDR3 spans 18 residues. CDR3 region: CASTKRGTGVLVLDTQYF. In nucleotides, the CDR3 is TGTGCCAGTACCAAAAGGGGAACAGGGGTTCTGGTATTGGATACGCAGTATTTT.

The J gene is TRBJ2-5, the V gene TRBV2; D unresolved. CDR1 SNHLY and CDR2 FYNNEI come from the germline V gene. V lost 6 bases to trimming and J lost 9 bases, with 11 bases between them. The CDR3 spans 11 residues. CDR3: CASRVKKSQYF. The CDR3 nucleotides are TGTGCCAGCAGGGTTAAGAAGTCCCAGTACTTC.

The CDR3 nucleotides read TGTGCCAGCAGTTTACCGGGGGGAGATACGCAGTATTTT. Residues: CASSLPGGDTQYF. The rearrangement uses TRBV28 and TRBJ2-3, with TRBD2 identical over 7 bases. The CDR3 sequence is 13 residues long. Germline V CDR1 and CDR2: MDHEN, SYDVKM. V shed 2 bases, J shed 5 bases, and the junction held 1 base outside the gene matches.